One T cell receptor (beta chain) is described in this entry. This specimen belongs to a study of blood T cell repertoires in COVID-19. Study context: Nucleic acid was either cDNA or gDNA, and it came from T cells, B-cell-depleted T cells, or PBMCs.

This table comes from immunoSEQ multiplex PCR, and its TCRdb copy is limited to in-frame clones, with some not included. The data show around 300,000 clones, with around 91% seen just once and approximately 4.5% held by the top ten. The V gene's germline CDR1 is SGHTA and CDR2 FQGTGA. This CDR3 contains 13 residues. V lost 9 bases to trimming and J lost 5 bases, with 16 bases between them. The chain employs TRBV7-3 and TRBJ1-1; a weak D match, TRBD1 (6 bases). Sample: PBMCs or T cells enriched from blood (not recorded which). This receptor was taken from a woman younger than 30 with acute COVID-19. The CDR3 reads CASGEQGRTEAFF. In DNA, the CDR3 is TGTGCCAGTGGGGAACAGGGTCGAACTGAAGCTTTCTTT.